This TCR beta chain was sequenced during a study of shared clonotypes between healthy human individuals. Study-level information: Per donor, three plates held CD4 naive cells, three held CD4 memory, two held CD8 naive and one held CD8 memory.

After removal of 6 bases from V and 5 bases from J, the junction contained 8 bases not matched to a gene. The germline gives CDR1 SQVTM, CDR2 ANQGSEA. The CDR3 totals 13 residues. Using immunoSEQ multiplex PCR, the repertoire was profiled, and TCRdb retains in-frame clones only, with some absent. The data contain approximately 1.4 million clones, around 98% of them singletons. Remarks on this clone: What it binds is not known.

Regarding the study as a whole: Naive subsets, compared against memory subsets, generally had larger estimated richness values.

Donation came from healthy HIV-negative adults that had no recent acute infections or vaccinations. CD4+ cells were split into CD45RA+ naive and CD45RA-negative memory subsets. Sequencing was performed on naive CD4+ T cells sorted from blood. As for subset: CD45RA+ positively selected. J is TRBJ2-5 and V is TRBV29-1; 8 bases agree with TRBD2. The clonotype was recovered from a man younger than 45 in good health. CDR3 DNA sequence: TGCAGCGTACGGGGGGGGATTTTGGAGACCCAGTACTTC. This sequence encodes CSVRGGILETQYF. Drawing the rest from reference TRBV29-1 and TRBJ2-5, the complete variable domain is SAVISQKPSRDICQRGTSLTIQCQVDSQVTMMFWYRQQPGQSLTLIATANQGSEATYESGFVIDKFPISRPNLTFSTLTVSNMSPEDSSIYLCSVRGGILETQYFGPGTRLLVL.